This T cell receptor (beta chain) was recorded in a study of immune heterogeneity within non-small cell lung tumors. TCR beta CDR3 regions came from multiplex PCR with 32 forward V and 13 reverse J primers. TCRdb ran MiXCR on the multiplex PCR reads and lists one entry per CDR3 protein. The profile shows a few thousand distinct CDR3 sequences, about 49% of them singletons. Bulk tumor genomic DNA, around 600 ng per sample, was the template. Surgery yielded several widely spaced biopsies per primary tumor. The study cohort was described as untreated, and its members had newly diagnosed non-small cell lung cancer. They went on to have curative surgery. The CDR3 loop spans 12 amino acids. The germline V gene encodes CDR1 MNHNS and CDR2 SASEGT. V lost 4 bases, J lost 5 bases, and 8 bases lay in between.

Input material: lung tumor tissue. The sequence came from a man between 65 and 85 years old with non-small cell lung cancer. The rearrangement uses TRBV6-1 and TRBJ1-2; weak D call: TRBD1 (5 bases). Here the CDR3 reads CASSAREYGYTF. DNA for the CDR3: TGTGCCAGCAGTGCCAGGGAATATGGCTACACCTTC.